This T cell receptor beta chain came from a study of blood T cell repertoires in COVID-19. The wider study: The recovered donors of Cohort 3 showed two negative PCRs, clearance, or symptom resolution. COVID-19 samples collected from the United States, Italy and Spain covered acute and convalescent phases. T cells, B-cell-depleted T cells, or PBMCs provided the cDNA or gDNA that served as material.

Trimming took 0 bases from V and 6 from J; bases not matched to a gene: 5. Germline V gene sequence: CDR1 SNHLY, CDR2 FYNNEI. This CDR3 contains 15 residues. Participant-reported clinical history was the basis for cohort assignment. The protocol was immunoSEQ multiplex PCR, while the TCRdb copy is restricted to in-frame clones and leaves out a portion. This table has approximately 250,000 clones, around 89% appearing once. The receptor comes from a woman aged 55-75 years in a cohort exposed to, infected with or recovered from COVID-19 (not recorded which). The sequencing input was PBMCs or T cells enriched from blood (not recorded which). The chain uses TRBV2 and TRBJ2-4; TRBD1 aligns across 7 bases. The CDR3 is CASSEAERTGNIQYF. DNA of the CDR3: TGTGCCAGCAGTGAAGCAGAGAGGACAGGAAACATTCAGTACTTC.